This TCR beta chain emerged from a study of CD8 T cells in ankylosing spondylitis. This clonotype was seen repeatedly, ten times or more. Its antigen is currently unknown. A single record per CDR3 protein comes from TCRdb applying MiXCR to the 5' RACE reads. The repertoire has fewer than 250,000 distinct CDR3 sequences, 10% to 13% of them found once; the top ten carry 2% to 3%. The V gene's germline CDR1 is ENHRY and CDR2 SYGVKD. The CDR3 loop spans 13 amino acids. Trimming took 0 bases from V and 6 from J, leaving 8 bases between them. Broader study findings: Fewer than 10 highly homologous variants made up a TCR beta motif that seemed to typify ankylosing spondylitis blood. Clones that were linked to disease were CD8+ and were relatively rare in peripheral blood. Prior literature has documented some motif variants in synovial fluid and blood from reactive arthritis.

This clonotype originated in a male donor with ankylosing spondylitis or in good health (not recorded which). Input material: blood, either unsorted or a sorted T cell fraction (not recorded which). The chain couples TRBV10-3 to TRBJ1-2, with D uncertain. The CDR3 here is CAISESAGHGYTF. The CDR3 DNA is TGTGCCATCAGTGAGTCGGCCGGCCATGGCTACACCTTC.